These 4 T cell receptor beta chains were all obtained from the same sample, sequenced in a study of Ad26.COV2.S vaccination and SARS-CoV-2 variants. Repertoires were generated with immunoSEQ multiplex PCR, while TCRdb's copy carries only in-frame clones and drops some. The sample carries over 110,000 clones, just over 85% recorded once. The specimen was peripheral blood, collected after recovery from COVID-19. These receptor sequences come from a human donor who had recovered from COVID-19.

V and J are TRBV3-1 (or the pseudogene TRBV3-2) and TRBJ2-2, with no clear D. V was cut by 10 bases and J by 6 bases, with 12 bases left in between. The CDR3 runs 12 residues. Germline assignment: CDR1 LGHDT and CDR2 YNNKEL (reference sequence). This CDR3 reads CANVDLPGELFF. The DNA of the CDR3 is TGTGCCAACGTCGACCTCCCCGGGGAGCTGTTTTTT.

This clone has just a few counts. The CDR3 DNA follows: TGTGCCAGCAGTGCCGGGACAGACTATGGCTACACCTTC. This sequence encodes CASSAGTDYGYTF. The V and J genes are TRBV28 and TRBJ1-2, with 7 bases that match TRBD1. The V gene's germline CDR1 is MDHEN and CDR2 SYDVKM. Trimming at V came to 5 bases and at J to 3 bases, leaving 3 bases not matched to a gene. CDR3 length: 13 residues.

CDR3 region: CASSYSGLNYGYTF. DNA for the CDR3: TGTGCCAGCAGTTACTCCGGCCTTAACTATGGCTACACCTTC. The chain has TRBV6-2 or TRBV6-3 and TRBJ1-2; no definite D call. The V gene lost 0 bases and the J gene lost 1 base, with 6 bases spanning the gap. CDR1 and CDR2 (germline): MNHEY, SVGEGT. The CDR3 contains 14 residues.

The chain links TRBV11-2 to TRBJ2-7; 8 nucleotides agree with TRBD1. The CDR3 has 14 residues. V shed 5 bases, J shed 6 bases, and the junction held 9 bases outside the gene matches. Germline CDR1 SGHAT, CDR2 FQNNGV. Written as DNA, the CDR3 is TGTGCCAGCAGCCCCGACAGGGGAGCGGTCGAGCAGTACTTC. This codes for CASSPDRGAVEQYF. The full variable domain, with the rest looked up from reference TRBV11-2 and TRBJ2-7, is EAGVAQSPRYKIIEKRQSVAFWCNPISGHATLYWYQQILGQGPKLLIQFQNNGVVDDSQLPKDRFSAERLKGVDSTLKIQPAKLEDSAVYLCASSPDRGAVEQYFGPGTRLTVT.